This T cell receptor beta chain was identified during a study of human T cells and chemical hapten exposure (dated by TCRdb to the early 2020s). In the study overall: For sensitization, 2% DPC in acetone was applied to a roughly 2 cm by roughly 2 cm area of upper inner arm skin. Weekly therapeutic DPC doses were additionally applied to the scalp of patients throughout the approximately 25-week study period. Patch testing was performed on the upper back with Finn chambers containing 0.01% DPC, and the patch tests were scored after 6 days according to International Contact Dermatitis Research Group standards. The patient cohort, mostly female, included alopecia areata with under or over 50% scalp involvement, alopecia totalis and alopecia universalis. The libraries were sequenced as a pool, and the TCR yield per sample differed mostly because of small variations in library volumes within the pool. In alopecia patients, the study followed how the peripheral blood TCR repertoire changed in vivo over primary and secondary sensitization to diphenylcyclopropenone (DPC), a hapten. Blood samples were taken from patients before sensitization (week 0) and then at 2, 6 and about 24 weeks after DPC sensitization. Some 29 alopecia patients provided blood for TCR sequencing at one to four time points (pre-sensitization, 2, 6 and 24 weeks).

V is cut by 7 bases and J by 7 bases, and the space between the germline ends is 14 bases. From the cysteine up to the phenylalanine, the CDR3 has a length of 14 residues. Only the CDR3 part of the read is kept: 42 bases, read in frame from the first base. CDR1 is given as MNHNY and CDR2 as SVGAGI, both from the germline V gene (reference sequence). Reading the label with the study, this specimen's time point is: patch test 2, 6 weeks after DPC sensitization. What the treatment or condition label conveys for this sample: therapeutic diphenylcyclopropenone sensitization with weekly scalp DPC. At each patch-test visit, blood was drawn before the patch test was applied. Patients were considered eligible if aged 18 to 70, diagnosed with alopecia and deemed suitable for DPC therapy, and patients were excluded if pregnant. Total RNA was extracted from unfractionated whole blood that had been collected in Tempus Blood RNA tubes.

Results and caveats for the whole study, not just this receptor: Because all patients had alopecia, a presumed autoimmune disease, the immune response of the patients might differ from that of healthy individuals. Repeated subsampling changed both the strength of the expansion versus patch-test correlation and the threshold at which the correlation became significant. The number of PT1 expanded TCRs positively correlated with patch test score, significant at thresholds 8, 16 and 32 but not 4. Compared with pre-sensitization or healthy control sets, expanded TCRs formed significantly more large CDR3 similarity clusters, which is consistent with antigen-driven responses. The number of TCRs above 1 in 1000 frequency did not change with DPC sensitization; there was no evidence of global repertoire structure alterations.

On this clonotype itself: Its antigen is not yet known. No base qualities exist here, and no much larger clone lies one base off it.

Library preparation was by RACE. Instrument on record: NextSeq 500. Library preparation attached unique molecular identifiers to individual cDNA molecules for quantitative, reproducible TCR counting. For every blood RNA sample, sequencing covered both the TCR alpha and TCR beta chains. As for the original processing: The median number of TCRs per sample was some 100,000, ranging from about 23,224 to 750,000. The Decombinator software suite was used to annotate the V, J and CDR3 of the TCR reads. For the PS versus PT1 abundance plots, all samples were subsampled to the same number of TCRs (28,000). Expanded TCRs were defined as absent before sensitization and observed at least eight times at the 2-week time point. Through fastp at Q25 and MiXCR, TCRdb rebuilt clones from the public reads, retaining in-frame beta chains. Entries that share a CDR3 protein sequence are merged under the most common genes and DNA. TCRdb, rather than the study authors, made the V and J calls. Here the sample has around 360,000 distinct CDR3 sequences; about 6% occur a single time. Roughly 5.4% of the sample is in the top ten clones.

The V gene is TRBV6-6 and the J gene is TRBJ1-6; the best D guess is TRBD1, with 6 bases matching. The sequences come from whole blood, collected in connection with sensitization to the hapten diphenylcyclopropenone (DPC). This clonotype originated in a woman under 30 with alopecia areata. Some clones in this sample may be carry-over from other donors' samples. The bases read TGTGCCAGCATCTATTCGGACAGCAATTCACCCCTCCACTTT. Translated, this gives CASIYSDSNSPLHF.